The present TCR beta chain was sequenced within a study of tumor-infiltrating lymphocytes in primary liver carcinoma. Background on the study: Men and women, 30 to 69 years of age, made up the patients. Study-level points and caveats: Roughly 7.5-25% of top clones, and no more, occurred in all five tumor regions.

Concerning this clonotype: Antigen: not known. The junction differs from germline at one of its ends, possibly a read error.

The researchers produced TCR beta cDNA from roughly 500 ng total RNA with a constant-region primer. ARM-PCR was slightly modified, and three nested multiplex PCR rounds with it gave rise to the TCR beta libraries. A C-beta reverse primer was combined with TRBV1-TRBV30 forward primers in the first two PCR rounds, and each round had roughly 11 cycles. TCRdb redid the calling of the multiplex PCR reads with MiXCR, one entry per CDR3 protein. This sample has over 95,000 distinct CDR3 sequences, with approximately 68% found just once. The CDR3 length is 16 residues. In germline, CDR1 is MNHEY, CDR2 SVGAGI. The study co-extracted DNA and RNA from around 20-30 mg of unsorted bulk tissue. No patient had received treatment, and all had chronic HBV infection.

The chain recombines TRBV6-5 with TRBJ2-2, with a weak D call TRBD1 (7 bases). This clonotype was obtained from a woman aged 55-69 years with primary liver carcinoma and hepatitis B virus infection. The sample consisted of liver tumor tissue from sampling region 5. Subset specified: tumor region T5, tumor centre. Here the CDR3 reads CASSYTGAGGTGELFF. The CDR3 region has the DNA TGTGCCAGCAGTTACACAGGGGCAGGGGGGACCGGAGAGCTGTTTTTT.